These 16 T cell receptor beta chains were all obtained from the same sample, sequenced in a study of identical twins. One entry per CDR3 protein, called by TCRdb with MiXCR from the 5' RACE reads. The sample contains some 1,700,000 distinct CDR3 sequences, about 30% of which appear only once. The sequenced material came from cord blood. The receptors stem from a newborn girl in good health.

The rearrangement uses TRBV7-2 and TRBJ2-3; 9 nucleotides line up with TRBD2. Germline CDR1 and CDR2: SGHTA and FQGNSA. The CDR3 consists of 15 residues. Trimming took 2 bases from V and 4 from J; bases not matched to a gene: 4. The CDR3 DNA sequence: TGTGCCAGCAGCTTAACGGGACTAGCATCAGATACGCAGTATTTT. Its translation is CASSLTGLASDTQYF. Variable domain in full (rest from reference TRBV7-2 and TRBJ2-3): GAGVSQSPSNKVTEKGKDVELRCDPISGHTALYWYRQSLGQGLEFLIYFQGNSAPDKSGLPSDRFSAERTGGSVSTLTIQRTQQEDSAVYLCASSLTGLASDTQYFGPGTRLTVL.

This clonotype came up a few times. This rearrangement joins TRBV25-1 to TRBJ2-1, with 8 bases lining up with TRBD2. CDR3 size: 17 residues. Germline loops: CDR1 MGHDK, CDR2 SYGVNS. V trimming: 2 bases; J trimming: 6 bases; junction bases outside the gene matches: 12. CDR3 nucleotide sequence: TGTGCCAGCAGTGAAAGAGGTGGGGGACTAGGGCGCAATGAGCAGTTCTTC. Its protein product is CASSERGGGLGRNEQFF.

This chain uses TRBV28 with TRBJ1-5; D might be TRBD1 (6 bases). Germline assignment: CDR1 MDHEN and CDR2 SYDVKM. This CDR3 spans 18 amino acids. V lost 3 bases and J lost 1, with 19 bases in between. CDR3 amino acids: CASSLGAGRGASNQPQHF. In DNA form, the CDR3 reads TGTGCCAGCAGTTTGGGGGCCGGGCGGGGGGCAAGCAATCAGCCCCAGCATTTT.

This clonotype was detected a few times. The V and J genes are TRBV10-3 and TRBJ2-1, with 8 bases that match TRBD2. This CDR3 contains 12 residues. V dropped 10 bases and J dropped 6; count of bases not matched to a gene: 5. The V gene's germline CDR1 is ENHRY and CDR2 SYGVKD. The CDR3 region has the DNA TGTGCCACTACGACTAGCGCCAATGAGCAGTTCTTC. It specifies CATTTSANEQFF.

About this clonotype itself: The junction does not match germline at one end; this may be a read error. J is TRBJ1-4 and V is TRBV20-1; tentative D call: TRBD1 (6 bases). Germline values: CDR1 DFQATT, CDR2 SNEGSKA (reference sequence). This CDR3 spans 13 amino acids. CDR3 nucleotides: TGTAGTGCTACAGGGAGTGATATTGAAAAACTGTTTTTT. Its protein product is CSATGSDIEKLFF.

The rearrangement links TRBV5-6 to TRBJ1-6, with D tentatively TRBD1 (6 bases). The germline CDR1 and CDR2 sequences are SGHDT and YYEEEE. The CDR3 extends over 16 amino acids. The V end was cut by 0 bases, the J end by 5 bases, with 12 bases between. The CDR3 reads CASSLVSGGHNSPLHF. DNA of the CDR3: TGTGCCAGCAGCTTGGTGTCGGGGGGCCATAATTCACCCCTCCACTTT.

This sequence joins TRBV7-2 and TRBJ2-1, with 13 bases matching TRBD2. CDR3 size: 18 residues. Germline-derived CDR1 and CDR2 are SGHTA and FQGNSA. The V and J ends lost 2 bases and 2 bases, in that order; junction bases with no gene match: 6. The CDR3 DNA sequence: TGTACCAGCAGCTTAAAGGTTACTAGCGGGGGGGCCTACAATGAGCAGTTCTTC. Its translation: CTSSLKVTSGGAYNEQFF.

Ten or more counts support this clonotype. This chain connects TRBV12-3 or TRBV12-4 to TRBJ2-5; D perhaps matches TRBD2 (5 bases). V lost 2 bases to trimming and J lost 5 bases, with 9 bases between them. The CDR3 sequence is 13 residues long. DNA of the CDR3: TGTGCCAGCAGTTTATTCCGCGGGGAGACCCAGTACTTC. Protein product: CASSLFRGETQYF.

This clonotype was picked up a small number of times. The chain combines TRBV12-3 or TRBV12-4 with TRBJ2-6, with 8 nucleotides matching TRBD1. The CDR3 totals 14 residues. With 6 bases clipped from V and 13 bases from J, the junction kept 11 bases outside the gene matches. CDR3 in amino acids: CASSPQQGVSVLTF. DNA for the CDR3: TGTGCCAGCAGCCCACAACAGGGGGTTTCTGTCCTGACTTTC.

The rearrangement links TRBV7-9 to TRBJ2-1; TRBD1 aligns across 7 bases. Per the germline V gene, CDR1 is SEHNR and CDR2 is FQNEAQ (reference sequence). This CDR3 is built from 15 residues. Trimming took 2 bases from V and 6 from J; bases not matched to a gene: 7. In nucleotides, the CDR3 is TGTGCCAGCAGCTTACCATACAGGGGTGGCAATGAGCAGTTCTTC. It translates to CASSLPYRGGNEQFF. Looking up the rest from reference TRBV7-9 and TRBJ2-1 gives the full variable domain: DTGVSQNPRHKITKRGQNVTFRCDPISEHNRLYWYRQTLGQGPEFLTYFQNEAQLEKSRLLSDRFSAERPKGSFSTLEIQRTEQGDSAMYLCASSLPYRGGNEQFFGPGTRLTVL.

The rearrangement joins TRBV12-3 or TRBV12-4 to TRBJ2-5; TRBD2 matches 13 bases. The CDR3 extends over 17 amino acids. The V gene end was trimmed by 3 bases and the J gene end by 5 bases; junction bases not matched to a gene: 9. CDR3 bases: TGTGCCAGCAGTTTCATCCGGGGGACTAGCGGGATGGAGACCCAGTACTTC. Amino acids: CASSFIRGTSGMETQYF.

The sample holds a few counts of this clonotype. The CDR3 is CSGLTASYEQYF. CDR3 bases: TGCAGTGGTCTGACGGCATCCTACGAGCAGTACTTC. The chain joins TRBV20-1 to TRBJ2-7, with D unclear. The CDR3 has 12 amino acids. The V end lost 7 bases, the J end lost 1 base, and 11 bases lay between the germline ends. Germline V CDR1 and CDR2: DFQATT, SNEGSKA (reference sequence).

CDR3 sequence reads: CATSDFFRDTQETQFF. DNA for the CDR3: TGTGCCACCAGTGATTTTTTCCGGGACACCCAAGAGACCCAGTTCTTC. The chain has TRBV24-1 and TRBJ2-5; possible D gene TRBD1, 6 bases. The DNA end favors TRBJ2-1, so the J call may be wrong. The CDR3 has 16 amino acids. Germline V gene lookup returns CDR1 KGHDR and CDR2 SFDVKD.

This sequence joins TRBV2 and TRBJ1-5; TRBD1 agrees at 9 bases. Germline V gene data show CDR1 as SNHLY and CDR2 as FYNNEI. The CDR3 runs 16 residues. Trimming took 6 bases from V and 5 from J; bases not matched to a gene: 11. The CDR3 DNA follows: TGTGCCAGCAGATTTTCGGGACAGGGAAGTGATCAGCCCCAGCATTTT. It translates to CASRFSGQGSDQPQHF.

This clonotype was seen a handful of times. The genes are TRBV7-9 and TRBJ2-4, with D maybe TRBD2 (7 bases). This CDR3 is 16 amino acids long. Germline CDR1 is SEHNR and CDR2 is FQNEAQ (reference sequence). V lost 2 bases, J lost 13 bases, and 24 bases lay in between. The CDR3 reads CASSLYTGGLSGEQYF. The DNA of the CDR3 is TGTGCCAGCAGCTTATATACGGGGGGCTTATCGGGAGAGCAGTACTTC.

This chain links TRBV4-2 with TRBJ2-5; 9 nucleotides line up with TRBD2. The CDR3 is 15 residues long. CDR1 is LGHNA, CDR2 YNFKEQ, per germline. The ends lost 4 bases at V and 11 bases at J; junction bases unmatched: 14. CDR3: CASSLAGEGYNEQYF. The CDR3 region has the DNA TGTGCCAGCAGCCTAGCGGGAGAGGGTTACAATGAGCAGTACTTC.